This T cell receptor (beta chain) comes out of a study of blood T cell repertoires in COVID-19. About the study: Samples came from the United States, Italy and Spain, spanning acute and convalescent COVID-19. The analysed material was cDNA or gDNA that came from T cells, B-cell-depleted T cells, or PBMCs.

This clone has just a few counts. Per the study methods: Cell counts per sample came from amplifying reference gene primers. Using immunoSEQ multiplex PCR, the repertoire was profiled, and TCRdb retains in-frame clones only, with some absent. V, J and clone size are taken as reported in that table, and D and trimming were inferred from the DNA itself. This table holds more than 120,000 clones, over 65% found once. This clonotype originated in a human donor in a cohort sampled during active COVID-19. The sequenced sample consisted of peripheral blood.

CDR3 in amino acids: CASRSTSGQYTGELFF. The CDR3 DNA follows: TGTGCCAGCAGGTCCACTAGCGGACAATACACCGGGGAGCTGTTTTTT. The chain couples TRBV11-2 to TRBJ2-2; 8 bases agree with TRBD2. CDR1 and CDR2 from the germline V gene are SGHAT and FQNNGV. This CDR3 is built from 16 residues. With V trimmed by 6 bases and J by 3 bases, 9 bases remained unmatched.